The 9 T cell receptor beta chains given below trace back to one sample, sequenced in a study of identical twins. TCRdb analysed the 5' RACE reads with MiXCR anew, one entry per CDR3 protein. The sample shows around 650,000 distinct CDR3 sequences, just over 7% of them seen only once. Another study also made use of these data, one on yellow fever vaccine responses in identical twins.

Sequences were obtained from PBMCs. The source is a young woman in good health.

This clonotype showed up just a few times. The chain couples TRBV27 to TRBJ2-2; 9 bases align to TRBD1. This CDR3 contains 17 residues. J gave up 5 bases and V 1 base, and 8 bases lay outside the gene matches. Germline V lookup: CDR1 MNHEY, CDR2 SMNVEV (reference sequence). The CDR3 reads CASSLLLVTGGTGELFF. In nucleotides, the CDR3 is TGTGCCAGCAGTTTATTACTCGTGACAGGGGGTACCGGGGAGCTGTTTTTT.

This clonotype showed up just a few times. The chain is built from TRBV12-3 or TRBV12-4 and TRBJ2-4; TRBD2 matches 13 bases. This CDR3 comprises 14 residues. J was trimmed by 7 bases and V by 9 bases; bases with no gene match: 6. The chain's CDR3 is CASGLAGVGNIQYF. CDR3 coding DNA: TGTGCCAGTGGACTAGCGGGAGTGGGGAACATTCAGTACTTC.

The rearrangement uses TRBV20-1 and TRBJ2-4; D gene ambiguous. CDR3 length: 14 amino acids. The germline CDR1 and CDR2 sequences are DFQATT and SNEGSKA (reference sequence). V was clipped by 6 bases and J by 3 bases, with 15 bases between them. CDR3 bases: TGCAGTGCCCCGAATTTGGAAGGCAAAAACATTCAGTACTTC. Its translation is CSAPNLEGKNIQYF.

In this sample, this clonotype turned up many times. CDR3 DNA: TGCGCCAGCAGTGGCGCCGGGAACTACAATGAGCAGTTCTTC. Its translation: CASSGAGNYNEQFF. V and J are TRBV10-2 and TRBJ2-1, with a possible D match to TRBD2 (5 bases). V lost 4 bases to trimming and J lost 3 bases, with 10 bases between them. The CDR3 sequence is 14 residues long. Germline CDR1 WSHSY, CDR2 SAAADI.

Only a few counts were recorded for this clonotype. The rearrangement joins TRBV7-8 to TRBJ2-3; a possible D gene is TRBD2 (7 bases). Germline values: CDR1 SGHVS, CDR2 FQNEAQ. The CDR3 totals 15 residues. Deletions cut 5 bases from V and 7 bases from J, with 19 bases between. The chain's CDR3 is CASSPGGGGQYTQYF. In DNA, the CDR3 is TGTGCCAGCAGCCCGGGTGGGGGGGGCCAATATACGCAGTATTTT.

This clonotype was recorded many times. The chain joins TRBV25-1 to TRBJ2-5; D may be TRBD2 (5 bases). The CDR3 spans 16 residues. Germline V lookup: CDR1 MGHDK, CDR2 SYGVNS. The V end was cut by 3 bases, the J end by 5 bases, with 19 bases between. CDR3 amino acids: CASSDPTDGVWETQYF. In nucleotides, the CDR3 is TGTGCCAGCAGTGACCCTACGGACGGGGTTTGGGAGACCCAGTACTTC.

This clonotype was counted a few times. This chain uses TRBV18 with TRBJ2-3; D tentatively reads TRBD1 or TRBD2 (9 bases each). The CDR3 loop spans 23 amino acids. The V end was cut by 2 bases, the J end by 4 bases, with 37 bases between. Germline V gene sequence: CDR1 KGHSH, CDR2 LQKENI. The CDR3 sequence is CASSPGQGKVFSGRTPRADTQYF. DNA of the CDR3: TGTGCCAGCTCACCAGGACAGGGGAAAGTATTCAGCGGGAGGACACCTCGTGCAGATACGCAGTATTTT.

The table lists this clonotype with many counts. CDR3 DNA sequence: TGTGCCAGCAGTCACCGGACGGGTAGGCTTGGAAACACCATATATTTT. This translates into CASSHRTGRLGNTIYF. The chain carries TRBV12-3 or TRBV12-4 and TRBJ1-3; D remains unclear. The CDR3 contains 16 residues. V lost 5 bases and J 3 bases, leaving 17 bases between the germline ends.

This clonotype has only a few counts. The chain recombines TRBV28 with TRBJ2-7; D not certain. Germline V gives CDR1 MDHEN, CDR2 SYDVKM. V was trimmed by 2 bases and J by 1 base, leaving 9 bases between them. CDR3 length: 14 amino acids. The CDR3 nucleotides read TGTGCCAGCAGTTTAAGGGCCAGTTCCTACGAGCAGTACTTC. It encodes CASSLRASSYEQYF.